This TCR beta chain comes out of a study of patients and donors after allogeneic stem cell transplantation. MiXCR, run by TCRdb on the RT-PCR reads, gives a single entry per CDR3 protein. The sample yields a few hundred thousand distinct CDR3 sequences, about 37% seen once. The CDR3 contains 14 residues. The ends lost 6 bases at V and 3 bases at J; junction bases unmatched: 8. Germline CDR1 is MNHEY and CDR2 is SMNVEV (reference sequence). This chain joins TRBV27 and TRBJ2-7, with 7 bases matching TRBD1. The sequenced sample consisted of blood, either unsorted or a sorted T cell fraction (not recorded which). This sequence was found in a human donor who was either an allogeneic HSCT recipient or a stem cell or donor lymphocyte infusion donor (not recorded which). It is not recorded whose cells these are; they may come from a transplant donor. The chain's CDR3 is CASSLFWDSYEQYF. CDR3 bases: TGTGCCAGCAGCCTGTTCTGGGACAGCTACGAGCAGTACTTC.